Below are 10 T cell receptor beta chains sequenced from a single sample in a study of Tregs in tolerant kidney transplant recipients (dated by TCRdb to about 2019). In the paper's terms, the time point label means: blood sample drawn before combined kidney and bone marrow transplant. Library preparation was by the immunoSEQ multiplex PCR assay. The immuneACCESS repertoire file appears here via TCRdb, limited to in-frame rearrangements. These files lack a portion of the clones; in checked studies, under half of the deficit traces to unresolved V genes, and the cause of the others is not known. This sample has some 70,000 clones in its table, and roughly 91% of those were observed once. Around 0.4% of the sample is taken by the ten largest. This material consisted of CD4+ T cells from blood, taken before the transplant. Receptor source: a human donor who received a combined kidney and bone marrow transplant.

The chain uses TRBV18 and TRBJ1-2; 9 bases map to TRBD1. Germline trimming cut 3 bases from V and 8 bases from J; bases unmatched to any gene: 4. Germline V lookup: CDR1 KGHSH, CDR2 LQKENI. The CDR3 extends over 13 amino acids. As DNA, the CDR3 is TGTGCCAGCTCACCGGACAGGGGTAACGGCTACACCTTC. Its protein is CASSPDRGNGYTF.

The chain couples TRBV28 to TRBJ1-5; 8 bases line up with TRBD1. V shed 4 bases and J 1 base; nucleotides not matched to a gene: 6. The germline CDR1 and CDR2 sequences are MDHEN and SYDVKM. This CDR3 is 16 amino acids long. The CDR3 DNA follows: TGTGCCAGCAGTTATCCTGGACAGGGAAGCAATCAGCCCCAGCATTTT. Encoded protein: CASSYPGQGSNQPQHF.

This clone was recorded only once. This chain links TRBV5-4 with TRBJ2-2, with D possibly TRBD1 on 5 matching bases. The CDR3 spans 17 residues. The V gene lost 4 bases and the J gene lost 0 bases, with 16 bases spanning the gap. Germline loops: CDR1 SGHNT, CDR2 YYREEE (reference sequence). CDR3 residues: CASSPGLWDPNTGELFF. The CDR3 nucleotides are TGTGCCAGCAGCCCAGGGTTGTGGGATCCGAACACCGGGGAGCTGTTTTTT.

This clone was seen a few times. This chain links TRBV5-8 with TRBJ2-7; 8 bases line up with TRBD1. The CDR3 is 14 residues long. CDR1 and CDR2 from the germline V gene are SGHTS and YDEGEE. With 4 bases clipped from V and 9 bases from J, the junction kept 12 bases outside the gene matches. CDR3 bases: TGTGCCAGCAGCGGGGCAACAGGGGGTATAAGGCAGTACTTC. It codes for CASSGATGGIRQYF.

The rearrangement uses TRBV11-2 and TRBJ1-2, with TRBD1 identical over 9 bases. CDR1 SGHAT and CDR2 FQNNGV come from the germline V gene. Losses at the gene ends were 5 bases for V and 3 bases for J; bases not matched to a gene: 4. The CDR3 has 14 amino acids. Written as DNA, the CDR3 is TGTGCCAGCAGCACCGGGACAGGGCACTATGGCTACACCTTC. This translates into CASSTGTGHYGYTF.

The rearrangement joins TRBV28 to TRBJ1-1; no definite D call. Trimming removed 8 bases at V and 1 base at J, with 14 bases between. The CDR3 is 14 amino acids. Germline V gene data show CDR1 as MDHEN and CDR2 as SYDVKM. The CDR3 reads CASALEQKNTEAFF. CDR3 coding DNA: TGTGCCAGCGCTTTGGAACAGAAGAACACTGAAGCTTTCTTT.

This clone has a handful of counts. The chain combines TRBV4-1 with TRBJ1-2; tentatively, D is TRBD1 (5 bases). The CDR3 loop spans 14 amino acids. Trimming pared 2 bases from V and 8 bases from J, leaving 15 bases between. The germline CDR1 and CDR2 sequences are MGHRA and YSYEKL. For the CDR3, the DNA is TGCGCCAGCAGCCAAACCCCGGACCAGGGCGGCTACACCTTC. As protein: CASSQTPDQGGYTF.

The rearrangement links TRBV12-5 to TRBJ2-1; the match to TRBD1 covers 7 bases. The length of the CDR3 is 13 residues. The V and J ends lost 1 base and 7 bases, in that order; junction bases with no gene match: 1. Germline V CDR1 and CDR2: LGHNT, FRNRAP. The CDR3 region is CASGLDRGNEQFF. In nucleotides, the CDR3 is TGTGCTAGTGGTTTGGACAGGGGTAATGAGCAGTTCTTC.

CDR3 residues: CASSRKSGGSTDTQYF. The CDR3 region has the DNA TGTGCCAGTAGTAGAAAAAGCGGGGGATCCACAGATACGCAGTATTTT. The chain recombines TRBV19 with TRBJ2-3, with 8 nucleotides matching TRBD2. Trimming removed 4 bases from V and 2 bases from J; junction bases left unmatched: 8. The CDR3 covers 16 residues. Germline-derived CDR1 and CDR2 are LNHDA and SQIVND (reference sequence). Full variable domain (rest looked up from reference TRBV19 and TRBJ2-3): DGGITQSPKYLFRKEGQNVTLSCEQNLNHDAMYWYRQDPGQGLRLIYYSQIVNDFQKGDIAEGYSVSREKKESFPLTVTSAQKNPTAFYLCASSRKSGGSTDTQYFGPGTRLTVL.

The J gene is TRBJ1-1, the V gene TRBV30; D unclear. This CDR3 comprises 13 residues. Germline assignment: CDR1 GTSNPN and CDR2 SVGIG (reference sequence). The V gene lost 1 base and the J gene lost 1 base, with 7 bases spanning the gap. CDR3 amino acids: CAWSASTNTEAFF. DNA of the CDR3: TGTGCCTGGAGTGCTTCTACGAACACTGAAGCTTTCTTT.